The 17 T cell receptor beta chains listed next were all sequenced from one sample in a study of blood T cell repertoires in COVID-19. The table came from immunoSEQ multiplex PCR; TCRdb's copy has only in-frame clones and leaves some out. The sample lists about 520,000 clones; over 75% were seen once. The sample was peripheral blood. All receptors derive from a human donor in a cohort sampled during active COVID-19.

The chain is built from TRBV19 and TRBJ1-1; 8 nucleotides agree with TRBD1. The CDR3 has 15 residues. CDR1 is LNHDA, CDR2 SQIVND, per germline (reference sequence). V was pared by 11 bases and J by 1 base, with 12 bases of the junction left unmatched. This CDR3 reads CACSTPGTGNTEAFF. DNA for the CDR3: TGTGCCTGCTCAACTCCCGGGACAGGGAACACTGAAGCTTTCTTT. The full variable domain, rest sourced from reference TRBV19 and TRBJ1-1, is DGGITQSPKYLFRKEGQNVTLSCEQNLNHDAMYWYRQDPGQGLRLIYYSQIVNDFQKGDIAEGYSVSREKKESFPLTVTSAQKNPTAFYLCACSTPGTGNTEAFFGQGTRLTVV.

As regards this clone: Other DNA sequences within the sample encode an identical CDR3. The rearrangement joins TRBV7-3 to TRBJ2-3; 13 bases match TRBD2. This CDR3 is 16 amino acids long. V lost 4 bases, J lost 0 bases, and 1 base stayed unmatched. Germline V gene lookup returns CDR1 SGHTA and CDR2 FQGTGA. CDR3 residues: CASSSGLAGSTDTQYF. As DNA, the CDR3 is TGTGCCAGCAGCTCGGGACTAGCGGGAAGCACAGATACGCAGTATTTT. The whole variable domain, remainder taken from reference TRBV7-3 and TRBJ2-3, is GAGVSQTPSNKVTEKGKYVELRCDPISGHTALYWYRQSLGQGPEFLIYFQGTGAADDSGLPNDRFFAVRPEGSVSTLKIQRTERGDSAVYLCASSSGLAGSTDTQYFGPGTRLTVL.

The CDR3 spells CATSRGGGATGYGYTF. The CDR3 bases are TGTGCCACCAGCCGAGGGGGGGGAGCTACTGGGTATGGCTACACCTTC. This chain joins TRBV15 and TRBJ1-2, with D possibly being TRBD1 (6 bases). The V end was cut by 5 bases, the J end by 5 bases, with 21 bases between. Germline CDR1 is LNHNV and CDR2 is YYDKDF (reference sequence). There are 16 residues in the CDR3. The variable domain in full, with the rest retrieved from reference TRBV15 and TRBJ1-2, is DAMVIQNPRYQVTQFGKPVTLSCSQTLNHNVMYWYQQKSSQAPKLLFHYYDKDFNNEADTPDNFQSRRPNTSFCFLDIRSPGLGDTAMYLCATSRGGGATGYGYTFGSGTRLTVV.

This chain uses TRBV5-5 with TRBJ2-5, with a tentative D call TRBD1 (6 bases). V lost 3 bases and J lost 3, with 9 bases in between. The CDR3 is made up of 13 amino acids. Germline CDR1 is SGHKS and CDR2 is YYEKEE (reference sequence). The CDR3 protein is CASSYHREETQYF. CDR3 DNA: TGTGCCAGCAGCTACCACAGGGAAGAGACCCAGTACTTC.

This clone appeared once. The gene calls are TRBV6-5 and TRBJ2-7, with 10 bases fitting TRBD2. This CDR3 has 16 residues. V gave up 0 bases and J gave up 7 bases; unmatched junction bases: 9. Germline lookup yields CDR1 MNHEY and CDR2 SVGAGI. CDR3: CASSYSGLARSREQYF. CDR3 in DNA: TGTGCCAGCAGTTACTCGGGACTAGCGCGATCGAGGGAGCAGTACTTC.

The rearrangement links TRBV19 to TRBJ1-2, with TRBD1 identical over 7 bases. This CDR3 has 15 amino acids. Trimming took 7 bases from V and 0 from J; bases not matched to a gene: 8. Germline lookup yields CDR1 LNHDA and CDR2 SQIVND (reference sequence). DNA of the CDR3: TGTGCCAGTACCGGGACAGCCGATTCTAACTATGGCTACACCTTC. Translating gives CASTGTADSNYGYTF.

The chain couples TRBV7-2 to TRBJ2-1; D may be TRBD2 (5 bases). Trimming stripped 7 bases from V and 5 bases from J, with 12 bases between. This CDR3 comprises 13 residues. CDR1 and CDR2 from the germline V gene are SGHTA and FQGNSA. The CDR3 sequence: CASKAGSNNEQFF. CDR3 DNA sequence: TGTGCCAGCAAGGCGGGTTCGAACAATGAGCAGTTCTTC.

The chain is built from TRBV7-2 and TRBJ2-3; D uncertain. Trimming cost V 1 base and J 4 bases, with 9 bases left between them. The germline CDR1 and CDR2 sequences are SGHTA and FQGNSA. The CDR3 runs to 14 residues. The chain's CDR3 is CASSLGSWADTQYF. Written as DNA, the CDR3 is TGTGCCAGCAGCTTAGGGAGTTGGGCAGATACGCAGTATTTT.

The chain couples TRBV19 to TRBJ1-6; perhaps TRBD1 as D (6 bases). The germline gives CDR1 LNHDA, CDR2 SQIVND (reference sequence). Trimming removed 4 bases at V and 7 bases at J, with 17 bases between. The CDR3 length is 16 residues. The CDR3 sequence is CASSSHRVLPNSPLHF. The CDR3 DNA reads as TGTGCCAGTAGTAGCCACAGGGTACTACCGAATTCACCCCTCCACTTT.

This clone has just one count. This sequence joins TRBV5-5 and TRBJ2-1; TRBD1 matches at 7 bases. In germline, CDR1 is SGHKS, CDR2 YYEKEE (reference sequence). J gave up 12 bases and V 5 bases, and 8 bases lay outside the gene matches. The CDR3 is 12 amino acids. CDR3 sequence reads: CASREGTASQFF. The CDR3 DNA is TGTGCCAGCAGGGAAGGGACAGCCTCGCAGTTCTTC.

The gene calls are TRBV28 and TRBJ2-7; maybe TRBD2 (7 bases). Between the trimmed V and J ends, which lost 6 bases and 3 bases, there was a span of 15 bases. Germline V gene data show CDR1 as MDHEN and CDR2 as SYDVKM. The CDR3 totals 14 residues. CDR3 nucleotide sequence: TGTGCCAGCAGCCGGGGGGCTTTCATCTACGAGCAGTACTTC. Translated, it gives CASSRGAFIYEQYF.

This clone has only one observation. The V and J genes are TRBV2 and TRBJ2-7; TRBD2 aligns across 15 bases. After removal of 5 bases from V and 5 bases from J, the junction contained 13 bases not matched to a gene. This CDR3 comprises 18 residues. The germline V gene has CDR1 SNHLY and CDR2 FYNNEI. For the CDR3, the DNA is TGTGCCAGCAGTAAAAGGACTAGCGGGAGGGGTTTCCAGGACGAGCAGTACTTC. Translating gives CASSKRTSGRGFQDEQYF. The whole variable domain, filled in from reference TRBV2 and TRBJ2-7, reads EPEVTQTPSHQVTQMGQEVILRCVPISNHLYFYWYRQILGQKVEFLVSFYNNEISEKSEIFDDQFSVERPDGSNFTLKIRSTKLEDSAMYFCASSKRTSGRGFQDEQYFGPGTRLTVT.

V gene TRBV7-2 combines with J gene TRBJ2-7; TRBD2 agrees at 9 bases. The length of the CDR3 is 15 residues. The junction had 7 bases not matched to a gene; V was cut back by 2 bases and J by 5 bases. Germline V lookup: CDR1 SGHTA, CDR2 FQGNSA. CDR3 amino acids: CASSLIGSGRNEQYF. DNA for the CDR3: TGTGCCAGCAGCTTAATAGGTAGCGGGAGAAACGAGCAGTACTTC. Looking up the rest from reference TRBV7-2 and TRBJ2-7 gives the full variable domain: GAGVSQSPSNKVTEKGKDVELRCDPISGHTALYWYRQSLGQGLEFLIYFQGNSAPDKSGLPSDRFSAERTGGSVSTLTIQRTQQEDSAVYLCASSLIGSGRNEQYFGPGTRLTVT.

The chain is built from TRBV28 and TRBJ2-1, with 10 nucleotides matching TRBD2. Germline CDR1 reads MDHEN; CDR2 reads SYDVKM. The CDR3 sequence is 15 residues long. The ends lost 4 bases at V and 5 bases at J; junction bases unmatched: 5. The CDR3 protein is CASSSKREGNNEQFF. The CDR3 DNA is TGTGCCAGCAGTTCCAAGCGGGAGGGCAACAATGAGCAGTTCTTC.

The rearrangement uses TRBV10-2 and TRBJ2-2, with D tentatively TRBD1 (6 bases). This CDR3 is 15 amino acids long. Germline values: CDR1 WSHSY, CDR2 SAAADI. Trimming cost V 7 bases and J 6 bases, with 18 bases left between them. The CDR3 region is CASTIAQQGSGELFF. The DNA of the CDR3 is TGCGCCAGCACCATTGCCCAACAGGGTTCCGGGGAGCTGTTTTTT.

This sequence joins TRBV6-5 and TRBJ1-6, with D perhaps matching TRBD1 (6 bases). CDR1 is MNHEY and CDR2 is SVGAGI in the germline V gene. This CDR3 is built from 13 residues. Trimming removed 6 bases from V and 10 bases from J, with 13 bases in between. The CDR3 reads CASRKQGPSPLHF. DNA for the CDR3: TGTGCCAGCAGAAAACAGGGTCCCTCACCCCTCCACTTT.

This clone was seen a handful of times. The chain joins TRBV19 to TRBJ1-5; 7 nucleotides align to TRBD1. In germline, CDR1 is LNHDA, CDR2 SQIVND (reference sequence). The CDR3 has 13 residues. V trimming: 10 bases; J trimming: 1 base; junction bases outside the gene matches: 4. CDR3 nucleotide sequence: TGTGCCACCAAGGACAGGAGCAATCAGCCCCAGCATTTT. Protein product: CATKDRSNQPQHF.